These 21 T cell receptor beta chains were sequenced from one sample in a study of blood T cell repertoires in COVID-19. The protocol was immunoSEQ multiplex PCR, while the TCRdb copy is restricted to in-frame clones and leaves out a portion. This table holds hundreds of thousands of clones, 85% to 90% found once. Sequenced input: peripheral blood. The receptors shown here come from a woman aged 18-29 years with acute or convalescent COVID-19.

The chain combines TRBV19 with TRBJ1-5; D gene ambiguous. The germline V gene has CDR1 LNHDA and CDR2 SQIVND (reference sequence). CDR3 length: 13 amino acids. Between the trimmed V and J ends, which lost 0 bases and 7 bases, there was a span of 7 bases. The DNA of the CDR3 is TGTGCCAGTAGTATAGATCTAACGCAGCCCCAGCATTTT. Its protein product is CASSIDLTQPQHF.

This chain links TRBV4-3 with TRBJ2-5; weak D call: TRBD1 (6 bases). The CDR3 spans 15 residues. The germline CDR1 and CDR2 sequences are LGHNA and YSLEER. V was trimmed by 4 bases and J by 5 bases, leaving 17 bases between them. In nucleotides, the CDR3 is TGCGCCAGCAGCCGTACCAGGGGCATCATCGAGACCCAGTACTTC. This encodes CASSRTRGIIETQYF.

This clone showed up just once. The J gene is TRBJ2-1, the V gene TRBV9, with 13 bases that match TRBD2. The V and J ends lost 3 bases and 0 bases, in that order; junction bases with no gene match: 3. The CDR3 runs to 17 residues. The germline gives CDR1 SGDLS, CDR2 YYNGEE. The CDR3 region is CASSDRLAGGSYNEQFF. CDR3 coding DNA: TGTGCCAGCAGCGACCGACTAGCGGGGGGCTCCTACAATGAGCAGTTCTTC.

DNA of the CDR3: TGTGCCAGCAGGACTACCTTCCCCCCTGAAGCTTTCTTT. It is translated as CASRTTFPPEAFF. The genes are TRBV12-3 or TRBV12-4 and TRBJ1-1; D gene uncertain. Trimming removed 6 bases at V and 6 bases at J, with 14 bases between. The CDR3 length is 13 residues.

Regarding this clone: Mismatch with germline at one junction end may stem from a read error. Other nucleotide sequences from this sample produce the same CDR3. The chain couples TRBV9 to TRBJ1-4; no clear D. Germline V lookup: CDR1 SGDLS, CDR2 YYNGEE. This CDR3 has 13 residues. The CDR3 region is CASSPWAREKLFF. DNA for the CDR3: TGTGCCAGCAGCCCCTGGGCCCGGGAAAAACTGTTTTTC.

The chain employs TRBV9 and TRBJ2-1; 10 bases are shared with TRBD2. The CDR3 has 14 residues. Germline loops: CDR1 SGDLS, CDR2 YYNGEE. V shed 4 bases and J 7 bases; nucleotides not matched to a gene: 5. CDR3 protein: CASSTRTSGNEQFF. Here the CDR3 DNA reads TGTGCCAGCAGCACCCGGACTAGCGGTAATGAGCAGTTCTTC.

The rearrangement joins TRBV29-1 to TRBJ2-4; D is perhaps TRBD1 (5 bases). Germline-derived CDR1 and CDR2 are SQVTM and ANQGSEA. The CDR3 consists of 13 residues. V lost 6 bases and J lost 2, with 11 bases in between. The CDR3 protein is CSVPAGSKNIQYF. The CDR3 nucleotides are TGCAGCGTCCCCGCAGGGTCCAAAAACATTCAGTACTTC.

The CDR3 nucleotides read TGTGCCAGCAGTGAGGGTGGTACAGGATACTACAATGAGCAGTTCTTC. Its protein is CASSEGGTGYYNEQFF. V is TRBV6-1 and J is TRBJ2-1; the D gene is possibly TRBD1 (5 bases). V was shortened by 3 bases and J by 3 bases, with 15 bases between the two germline ends. From germline, CDR1 is MNHNS and CDR2 SASEGT. This CDR3 contains 16 residues.

The chain carries TRBV2 and TRBJ2-7; TRBD1 aligns across 8 bases. Unmatched junction bases numbered 3, after V lost 10 bases and J lost 1 base. The CDR3 runs 12 residues. Germline-derived CDR1 and CDR2 are SNHLY and FYNNEI. The CDR3 sequence is CATRQGSYEQYF. The CDR3, as DNA: TGTGCCACCAGACAGGGGTCCTACGAGCAGTACTTC.

V usage is TRBV3-1 (or the pseudogene TRBV3-2) and J usage is TRBJ2-7; possible D gene TRBD1, 6 bases. Germline CDR1 and CDR2: LGHDT and YNNKEL (reference sequence). The CDR3 length is 15 residues. V lost 2 bases to trimming and J lost 1 base, with 12 bases between them. CDR3 loop: CASSQLGGSSYEQYF. The CDR3 bases are TGTGCCAGCAGCCAATTAGGGGGTTCTTCCTACGAGCAGTACTTC.

With regard to this clone: At the DNA level, this CDR3 is encoded by other sequences in the same sample as well. The chain joins TRBV7-3 to TRBJ2-2; the D is unclear. Trimming removed 3 bases at V and 5 bases at J, with 4 bases between. This CDR3 contains 12 residues. Per germline, CDR1 SGHTA and CDR2 FQGTGA. The CDR3 loop reads CASSFSTGELFF. The CDR3 coding sequence is TGTGCCAGCAGCTTTTCTACCGGGGAGCTGTTTTTT.

The chain combines TRBV7-3 with TRBJ1-1; TRBD1 is a possible D gene (5 bases). The V end lost 5 bases, the J end lost 4 bases, and 11 bases lay between the germline ends. The V gene's germline CDR1 is SGHTA and CDR2 FQGTGA. The CDR3 spans 13 residues. The CDR3 nucleotides are TGTGCCAGCAGCACAGGTCCGGGCACTGAAGCTTTCTTT. Protein: CASSTGPGTEAFF.

The V gene is TRBV28, the J gene TRBJ1-2, with D perhaps matching TRBD1 (6 bases). The CDR3 consists of 14 residues. Germline CDR1 MDHEN, CDR2 SYDVKM. Trimming left V 4 bases short and J 3 bases short, with 12 bases between. This CDR3 reads CASSSPGDYYGYTF. The CDR3 DNA is TGTGCCAGCAGTTCCCCAGGGGATTACTATGGCTACACCTTC.

CDR3 in amino acids: CASRISGRESPLHF. CDR3 DNA sequence: TGTGCCAGCAGAATCAGCGGTCGGGAGTCACCCCTCCACTTT. The chain links TRBV6-5 to TRBJ1-6; D not certain. The germline V and J ends were trimmed by 6 bases and 10 bases, with 16 bases remaining between them. This CDR3 contains 14 residues. Germline V CDR1 and CDR2: MNHEY, SVGAGI.

V and J are TRBV6-1 and TRBJ1-1; D unresolved. Trimming took 0 bases from V and 2 from J, leaving 10 bases between them. The germline V gene encodes CDR1 MNHNS and CDR2 SASEGT. CDR3 length equals 15 residues. The DNA of the CDR3 is TGTGCCAGCAGTGAAGCGACCGCGGGTAACACTGAAGCTTTCTTT. Its protein is CASSEATAGNTEAFF.

The chain employs TRBV4-1 and TRBJ1-5, with a possible D match to TRBD1 (6 bases). The CDR3 sequence is 13 residues long. Trimming removed 7 bases from V and 6 bases from J, with 13 bases in between. The germline V gene encodes CDR1 MGHRA and CDR2 YSYEKL. In nucleotides, the CDR3 is TGCGCCAGCACAGGGGAGAGGGGTCAGCCCCAGCATTTT. Amino acid sequence: CASTGERGQPQHF.

This sequence joins TRBV2 and TRBJ1-1; D gene unclear. CDR1 is SNHLY, CDR2 FYNNEI, per germline. The CDR3 sequence is 13 residues long. Trimming stripped 7 bases from V and 4 bases from J, with 13 bases between. CDR3 sequence reads: CASNRQVSTEAFF. The CDR3 DNA reads as TGTGCCAGCAATAGGCAGGTGTCCACTGAAGCTTTCTTT.

This chain links TRBV19 with TRBJ1-2, with a tentative D call TRBD1 (6 bases). This CDR3 is 16 amino acids long. Trimming left V 7 bases short and J 1 base short, with 19 bases between. Germline CDR1 is LNHDA and CDR2 is SQIVND (reference sequence). In nucleotides, the CDR3 is TGTGCCAGTACCCTGGCAGGGGAAAATATTAACTATGGCTACACCTTC. Its translation: CASTLAGENINYGYTF.

The J gene is TRBJ1-2, the V gene TRBV5-1, with 8 nucleotides matching TRBD1. V lost 4 bases, J lost 2 bases, and 1 base stayed unmatched. This CDR3 is built from 13 residues. Germline V lookup: CDR1 SGHRS, CDR2 YFSETQ. The CDR3 is CASSTGGNYGYTF. DNA for the CDR3: TGCGCCAGCAGCACAGGGGGGAACTATGGCTACACCTTC.

The V gene is TRBV2, the J gene TRBJ2-3; D might be TRBD2 (6 bases). Germline V gene sequence: CDR1 SNHLY, CDR2 FYNNEI. This CDR3 is built from 16 residues. The V end lost 4 bases, the J end lost 5 bases, and 19 bases lay between the germline ends. CDR3 in amino acids: CASSVRVVAEEDTQYF. DNA for the CDR3: TGTGCCAGCAGTGTTCGGGTGGTAGCGGAAGAAGATACGCAGTATTTT.

The chain combines TRBV3-1 (or the pseudogene TRBV3-2) with TRBJ1-3, with 8 positions matching TRBD1. With 4 bases clipped from V and 4 bases from J, the junction kept 9 bases outside the gene matches. The CDR3 is 16 amino acids. CDR1 LGHDT and CDR2 YNNKEL come from the germline V gene (reference sequence). This CDR3 reads CASSRNQGAGGNTIYF. Written as DNA, the CDR3 is TGTGCCAGCAGCCGTAATCAGGGGGCAGGAGGAAACACCATATATTTT.